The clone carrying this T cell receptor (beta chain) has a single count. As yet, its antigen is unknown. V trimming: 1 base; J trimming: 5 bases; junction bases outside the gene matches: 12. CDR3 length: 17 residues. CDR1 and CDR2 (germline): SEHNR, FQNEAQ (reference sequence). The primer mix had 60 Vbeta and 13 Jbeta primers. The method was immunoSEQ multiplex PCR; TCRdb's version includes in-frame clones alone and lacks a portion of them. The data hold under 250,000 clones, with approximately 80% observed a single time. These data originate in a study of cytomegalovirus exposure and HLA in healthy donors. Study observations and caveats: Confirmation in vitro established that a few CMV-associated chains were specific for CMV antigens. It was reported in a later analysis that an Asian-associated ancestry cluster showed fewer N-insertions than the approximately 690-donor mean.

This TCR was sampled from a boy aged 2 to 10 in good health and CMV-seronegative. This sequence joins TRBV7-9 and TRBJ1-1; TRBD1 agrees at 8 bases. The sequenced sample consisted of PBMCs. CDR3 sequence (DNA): TGTGCCAGCAGCTTAGGGGCAGGGGGCGGTTTTGGGACTGAAGCTTTCTTT. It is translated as CASSLGAGGGFGTEAFF.